This T cell receptor (beta chain) is drawn from a study of blood T cell repertoires in COVID-19. Across the whole study: Researchers got acute and convalescent COVID-19 samples from the United States, Italy and Spain. The analysed material was cDNA or gDNA that came from T cells, B-cell-depleted T cells, or PBMCs.

V lost 3 bases to trimming and J lost 4 bases; unmatched junction nucleotides: 12. CDR1 GTSNPN and CDR2 SVGIG come from the germline V gene (reference sequence). This CDR3 comprises 16 residues. Original analysis: Estimated nucleated cell counts came from reference gene primer amplification. Generated by immunoSEQ multiplex PCR, the TCRdb table keeps only in-frame clones and is missing some. V and J calls and clone size are copied from that table; D and trimming were computed from the DNA. The sample consists of some 140,000 clones, roughly 88% of them appearing once. This clonotype was sampled from a man aged 70 or older with active COVID-19. The gene calls are TRBV30 and TRBJ2-1; the match to TRBD2 covers 7 bases. The material sequenced was peripheral blood. The CDR3 region has the DNA TGTGCCTGGAGGGATCTCGCGGGAGAGGGATACAATGAGCAGTTCTTC. Residues: CAWRDLAGEGYNEQFF.